Below are 18 T cell receptor beta chains sequenced from a single sample in a study of T cell repertoires in cytomegalovirus infection. TCRdb re-derived calls from the reads in MiXCR, one entry per CDR3 protein. The profile shows 310,000 or so distinct CDR3 sequences, about a sixth of them singletons. The sequencing sample was made of PBMCs. Every receptor here comes from a human donor in good health (CMV status not recorded). Some clones in this sample may be carry-over from other donors' samples.

Only a few counts were recorded for this clonotype. The rearrangement links TRBV7-8 to TRBJ1-5, with unresolved D. This CDR3 comprises 13 residues. Trimming removed 3 bases from V and 7 bases from J, with 10 bases in between. Germline loops: CDR1 SGHVS, CDR2 FQNEAQ. The CDR3 DNA follows: TGTGCCAGCAGCTTTGAAGGACCACAGCCCCAGCATTTT. This translates into CASSFEGPQPQHF. Drawing the rest from reference TRBV7-8 and TRBJ1-5, the complete variable domain is GAGVSQSPRYKVAKRGQDVALRCDPISGHVSLFWYQQALGQGPEFLTYFQNEAQLDKSGLPSDRFFAERPEGSVSTLKIQRTQQEDSAVYLCASSFEGPQPQHFGDGTRLSIL.

The table lists this clonotype with many counts. The V call is TRBV4-2, the J call TRBJ2-3; 8 nucleotides line up with TRBD2. This CDR3 contains 16 residues. CDR1 and CDR2 from the germline V gene are LGHNA and YNFKEQ. Germline trimming cut 0 bases from V and 4 bases from J; bases unmatched to any gene: 6. The DNA of the CDR3 is TGTGCCAGCAGCCAAGAATTGACTAGCGAATCAGATACGCAGTATTTT. Its translation is CASSQELTSESDTQYF.

The chain couples TRBV11-3 to TRBJ2-1; 7 nucleotides agree with TRBD1. CDR1 is SGHNT, CDR2 YENEEA, per germline. CDR3 length: 12 residues. The V and J ends lost 6 bases and 8 bases, in that order; junction bases with no gene match: 4. CDR3 sequence reads: CASSHRGDEQFF. In nucleotides, the CDR3 is TGTGCCAGCAGTCACAGGGGTGATGAGCAGTTCTTC.

The chain employs TRBV5-8 and TRBJ2-2; TRBD1 matches 10 bases. V shed 3 bases, J shed 0 bases, and the junction held 2 bases outside the gene matches. Germline V gene data show CDR1 as SGHTS and CDR2 as YDEGEE. CDR3 length: 16 residues. The CDR3 DNA sequence: TGTGCCAGCAGCTCAGGACAGGGGGCGAACACCGGGGAGCTGTTTTTT. This encodes CASSSGQGANTGELFF.

This clonotype was detected ten times or more. The V and J genes are TRBV7-2 and TRBJ2-2, with 10 nucleotides matching TRBD1. Trimming cost V 5 bases and J 7 bases; bases outside gene matches: 10. The CDR3 spans 16 residues. CDR1 is SGHTA and CDR2 is FQGNSA in the germline V gene. The CDR3 reads CASSPGTGVSGGELFF. CDR3 coding DNA: TGTGCCAGCAGCCCAGGGACAGGGGTATCCGGCGGGGAGCTGTTTTTT.

This clonotype was seen a few times. The chain is built from TRBV20-1 and TRBJ2-5, with no clear D. This CDR3 contains 13 residues. Trimming pared 1 base from V and 1 base from J, leaving 7 bases between. Germline V gene data show CDR1 as DFQATT and CDR2 as SNEGSKA (reference sequence). CDR3 amino acids: CSARAGFQETQYF. CDR3 bases: TGCAGTGCTAGAGCAGGATTCCAAGAGACCCAGTACTTC.

Ten or more counts support this clonotype. The chain links TRBV27 to TRBJ1-3; TRBD1 might be the D (5 bases). V gave up 8 bases and J gave up 4 bases, with 15 bases separating them. Germline CDR1 and CDR2: MNHEY and SMNVEV (reference sequence). The CDR3 runs 14 residues. The CDR3 loop reads CASGPWGGGNTIYF. In nucleotides, the CDR3 is TGTGCCAGCGGACCGTGGGGCGGCGGAAACACCATATATTTT.

This clonotype was counted only a few times. CDR3 sequence: CASSLPGQGAKNEQFF. The CDR3 DNA follows: TGTGCCAGCAGCCTTCCGGGACAGGGGGCGAAGAATGAGCAGTTCTTC. This sequence joins TRBV16 and TRBJ2-1; 12 bases are a match to TRBD1. Looked up from germline, CDR1 is KGHSY and CDR2 is FQNENV. Unmatched junction bases numbered 8, after V lost 4 bases and J lost 7 bases. This CDR3 has 16 amino acids.

This clonotype was counted ten times or more. The chain is built from TRBV11-2 and TRBJ1-1; D is ambiguous. V lost 4 bases, J lost 1 base, and 7 bases lay in between. Germline V CDR1 and CDR2: SGHAT, FQNNGV. The CDR3 runs to 13 residues. Here the CDR3 reads CASSSQQNTEAFF. The CDR3 nucleotides read TGTGCCAGCAGCTCCCAACAGAACACTGAAGCTTTCTTT. The entire variable domain, with the rest obtained from reference TRBV11-2 and TRBJ1-1, is as follows: EAGVAQSPRYKIIEKRQSVAFWCNPISGHATLYWYQQILGQGPKLLIQFQNNGVVDDSQLPKDRFSAERLKGVDSTLKIQPAKLEDSAVYLCASSSQQNTEAFFGQGTRLTVV.

This clonotype was counted a few times. The chain has TRBV7-2 and TRBJ2-2; TRBD2 agrees at 9 bases. This CDR3 is 15 amino acids long. Germline CDR1 and CDR2: SGHTA and FQGNSA. J gave up 6 bases and V 5 bases, and 7 bases lay outside the gene matches. The CDR3 bases are TGTGCCAGCAGCCTGTCTAGCGGGGCTCCCGGGGAGCTGTTTTTT. Protein sequence: CASSLSSGAPGELFF.

J is TRBJ2-1 and V is TRBV4-1; 10 bases are a match to TRBD2. The CDR3 loop spans 18 amino acids. Per germline, CDR1 MGHRA and CDR2 YSYEKL. V was pared by 0 bases and J by 0 bases, with 5 bases of the junction left unmatched. The CDR3: CASSQDVPSGGSYNEQFF. As DNA, the CDR3 is TGCGCCAGCAGCCAAGATGTGCCTAGCGGGGGCTCCTACAATGAGCAGTTCTTC.

The rearrangement joins TRBV9 to TRBJ1-2; D is possibly TRBD1 (5 bases). V lost 4 bases to trimming and J lost 2 bases, with 15 bases between them. The CDR3 spans 15 residues. Looked up from germline, CDR1 is SGDLS and CDR2 is YYNGEE. The CDR3 nucleotides are TGTGCCAGCAGCTTCGGGGGGACCTCCAACTATGGCTACACCTTC. The encoded protein is CASSFGGTSNYGYTF.

V usage is TRBV4-1 and J usage is TRBJ1-5, with 9 bases lining up with TRBD1. J gave up 5 bases and V 4 bases, and 9 bases lay outside the gene matches. The CDR3 totals 16 residues. Per germline, CDR1 MGHRA and CDR2 YSYEKL. The CDR3 DNA follows: TGCGCCAGCAGCCGGTCTACAGGGGGCTCGGATCAGCCCCAGCATTTT. This codes for CASSRSTGGSDQPQHF.

This clonotype was counted many times. The chain links TRBV6-2 or TRBV6-3 to TRBJ2-4, with D maybe TRBD1 (6 bases). V was trimmed by 8 bases and J by 7 bases, leaving 18 bases between them. Germline V gene lookup returns CDR1 MNHEY and CDR2 SVGEGT. This CDR3 has 14 residues. In DNA form, the CDR3 reads TGTGCCAGCGTGAGGAATACCCAGGGGAACATTCAGTACTTC. This encodes CASVRNTQGNIQYF.

This clonotype was counted many times. The chain combines TRBV7-2 with TRBJ2-5, with unresolved D. The CDR3 has 13 amino acids. V lost 4 bases, J lost 7 bases, and 13 bases lay in between. CDR1 and CDR2 (germline): SGHTA, FQGNSA. The CDR3 bases are TGTGCCAGCAGCTCTAATGGGGTCGGGACCCAGTACTTC. This encodes CASSSNGVGTQYF.

This clonotype was observed many times. The chain combines TRBV7-8 with TRBJ2-3; unclear D gene. The CDR3 spans 18 residues. Germline V lookup: CDR1 SGHVS, CDR2 FQNEAQ. The V end was cut by 2 bases, the J end by 4 bases, with 22 bases between. The CDR3 here is CASSLKVGSLLSADTQYF. CDR3 DNA sequence: TGTGCCAGCAGCTTAAAGGTGGGGTCTCTACTATCGGCAGATACGCAGTATTTT.

This clonotype appeared many times. The chain couples TRBV6-1 to TRBJ2-5; D may correspond to TRBD1 or TRBD2 (5 bases each). Trimming cost V 4 bases and J 0 bases, with 12 bases left between them. The length of the CDR3 is 15 residues. CDR1 is MNHNS and CDR2 is SASEGT in the germline V gene. CDR3 protein: CASSGGWTNQETQYF. For the CDR3, the DNA is TGTGCCAGCAGTGGGGGGTGGACGAACCAAGAGACCCAGTACTTC.

This clonotype was counted at least ten times. The chain carries TRBV19 and TRBJ1-5; 9 positions agree with TRBD1. The V gene's germline CDR1 is LNHDA and CDR2 SQIVND (reference sequence). CDR3 length: 15 amino acids. Germline trimming cut 5 bases from V and 6 bases from J; bases unmatched to any gene: 8. CDR3 region: CASSVTGTGRQPQHF. The CDR3 coding sequence is TGTGCCAGTAGTGTTACCGGGACAGGGCGTCAGCCCCAGCATTTT.